These 5 T cell receptor beta chains share one sample of origin, sequenced in a study of CD8 T cells in ankylosing spondylitis. The study's findings and limits: One TCR beta motif, made up of about 8 highly homologous variants, appeared characteristic of ankylosing spondylitis blood.

TCRdb reprocessed the 5' RACE reads with MiXCR, giving one entry per CDR3 protein. Among hundreds of thousands of distinct CDR3 sequences, 25% to 30% were seen once, and the ten largest hold 0.89%. The antigens of these receptors remain unknown. The sequenced material came from blood, either unsorted or a sorted T cell fraction (not recorded which). All receptors derive from a male donor with ankylosing spondylitis.

This clonotype was counted ten times or more. The rearrangement uses TRBV12-3 or TRBV12-4 and TRBJ1-5, with D unresolved. This CDR3 is 13 amino acids long. The V end lost 4 bases, the J end lost 9 bases, and 13 bases lay between the germline ends. The DNA of the CDR3 is TGTGCCAGCAGTTCCCAGCGGGTTGGGCCCCAGCATTTT. Protein: CASSSQRVGPQHF.

This clonotype showed up many times. The J gene is TRBJ2-1, the V gene TRBV12-3 or TRBV12-4; D gene ambiguous. V was pared by 3 bases and J by 5 bases, with 11 bases between. The CDR3 has 14 amino acids. CDR3 region: CASSFWASHNEQFF. CDR3 DNA: TGTGCCAGCAGTTTCTGGGCCAGCCACAATGAGCAGTTCTTC.

This clonotype was seen only a few times. The chain has TRBV5-1 and TRBJ1-2, with 7 bases lining up with TRBD1. CDR1 SGHRS and CDR2 YFSETQ come from the germline V gene. Unmatched junction bases numbered 8, after V lost 2 bases and J lost 4 bases. There are 15 residues in the CDR3. CDR3 nucleotide sequence: TGCGCCAGCAGCTTCAAGGGGGCGCGGATCTATGGCTACACCTTC. Translation gives CASSFKGARIYGYTF.

This rearrangement joins TRBV3-1 to TRBJ2-3; 9 nucleotides align to TRBD2. The J segment lost 4 bases and the V segment lost 4 bases, leaving 9 bases of the junction unmatched. Per the germline V gene, CDR1 is LGHDT and CDR2 is YNNKEL (reference sequence). The CDR3 runs 16 residues. The CDR3 sequence is CASSPRLAVDPDTQYF. CDR3 sequence (DNA): TGTGCCAGCAGCCCGAGACTAGCGGTTGACCCAGATACGCAGTATTTT.

This clonotype has more than one count but fewer than ten. This rearrangement joins TRBV20-1 to TRBJ1-1; TRBD1 matches at 8 bases. Germline V gene sequence: CDR1 DFQATT, CDR2 SNEGSKA (reference sequence). CDR3 length: 14 residues. The V gene end was trimmed by 4 bases and the J gene end by 4 bases; junction bases not matched to a gene: 8. Here the CDR3 DNA reads TGCAGTGCTACCCAGGGGGCGCGAGGCACTGAAGCTTTCTTT. Its translation: CSATQGARGTEAFF.